A selection of T cell receptor beta chains follows, all from one sample in a study of T cells in Graves' hyperthyroidism and ophthalmopathy. Via MiXCR, TCRdb re-called the multiplex PCR reads, giving one row per CDR3 protein. The sample carries 650,000 to 750,000 distinct CDR3 sequences, around 13% recorded once. Material for sequencing was blood. These receptors were obtained from a woman aged 18 to 35 with Graves' hyperthyroidism. CDR3s include the opening cysteine and the closing phenylalanine or tryptophan. D genes are given only for firm matches. Clone size is not always given. Where it is, it says once, few, many or a class for expanded clones.

few	-	TRBV3-1	TRBJ1-6	TGTGCCAGCAGCCAAGGGGGGATTCAGTCCTATAATTCACCCCTCCACTTT	CASSQGGIQSYNSPLHF
many	TRBD2	TRBV13	TRBJ2-1	TGTGCCAGCAGCCGGACTAGCTATGATGAGCAGTTCTTC	CASSRTSYDEQFF
many	-	TRBV11-3	TRBJ2-2	TGTGCCAGCAGCTTGGGCGCCGTCTACACCGGGGAGCTGTTTTTT	CASSLGAVYTGELFF
-	TRBD1	TRBV7-9	TRBJ1-2	TGTGCCAGCAGCTTCCTCACGACAGGGGGTGATGGCTACACCTTC	CASSFLTTGGDGYTF
-	-	TRBV12-3/TRBV12-4	TRBJ2-7	TGTGCCAGCAGTTACGACGACTATCCTTCGGGCGAGCAGTACTTC	CASSYDDYPSGEQYF
many	TRBD1	TRBV6-1	TRBJ2-5	TGTGCCAGCACTCGTCCCGGACAGGGCAGAGAGACCCAGTACTTC	CASTRPGQGRETQYF
-	TRBD2	TRBV5-1	TRBJ2-5	TGCGCCAGCAGCGGGGGGACTAGCGTGGAGACCCAGTACTTC	CASSGGTSVETQYF
many	TRBD2	TRBV6-1	TRBJ2-1	TGTGCCAGCAAACGGGACTACCTTCGGGAGCAGTTCTTC	CASKRDYLREQFF
-	-	TRBV6-1	TRBJ2-7	TGTGCCAGCAGGGGGGAACAACAGGGCCACGAGCAGTACTTC	CASRGEQQGHEQYF
many	TRBD2	TRBV3-1	TRBJ2-3	TGTGCCAGCAGCCAAGTTACTAGCGGGAGTACAGATACGCAGTATTTT	CASSQVTSGSTDTQYF
-	-	TRBV27	TRBJ2-5	TGTGCCAGCAGTTCGCAACCTCCGGGACAAAATACCCCCCAAGAGACCCAGTACTTC	CASSSQPPGQNTPQETQYF
many	TRBD2	TRBV20-1	TRBJ2-3	TGCAGTAAACTAGCGGGTAGCACAGATACGCAGTATTTT	CSKLAGSTDTQYF
-	-	TRBV6-2/TRBV6-3	TRBJ2-6	TGTGCCAGCAGCCCCAATATCGTTAGCTCTGGGGCCAACGTCCTGACTTTC	CASSPNIVSSGANVLTF
-	TRBD1	TRBV7-8	TRBJ1-4	TGTGCCAGCAGCCCCAGGACAGGGGTTAGTGAAAAACTGTTTTTT	CASSPRTGVSEKLFF
many	TRBD1	TRBV7-3	TRBJ1-2	TGTGCCAGCAGCGCTTCAACAGGGGGCGACGGCTACACCTTC	CASSASTGGDGYTF
-	-	TRBV7-2	TRBJ2-1	TGTGCCAGCAGCTTAGTTGTCGGGAGTGGGAATGAGCAGTTCTTC	CASSLVVGSGNEQFF
-	-	TRBV24-1	TRBJ2-2	TGTGCCACCAGTGATTTGTCGCCAGGGGACACCGGGGAGCTGTTTTTT	CATSDLSPGDTGELFF
many	-	TRBV28	TRBJ1-5	TGTGCCAGCAGTCCGATCCCGGACAGTAGCAATCAGCCCCAGCATTTT	CASSPIPDSSNQPQHF
many	TRBD2	TRBV28	TRBJ2-5	TGTGCCAGCACGGGCGCGGGAGAAGAGACCCAGTACTTC	CASTGAGEETQYF
many	TRBD2	TRBV20-1	TRBJ2-1	TGCAGTGCTAAAACTAGCGGTTACCGCTCCTACAATGAGCAGTTCTTC	CSAKTSGYRSYNEQFF
many	-	TRBV28	TRBJ2-3	TGTGCCAGCAGTTTATACGCCACAGATACGCAGTATTTT	CASSLYATDTQYF
-	-	TRBV12-3/TRBV12-4	TRBJ1-1	TGTGCCAGCAGTTTTAGGGTAGACGCTTTCTTT	CASSFRVDAFF
few	-	TRBV5-1	TRBJ2-1	TGCGCCAGCAGCTCCCCACCGCTGGGTGAGCAGTTCTTC	CASSSPPLGEQFF
few	-	TRBV6-1	TRBJ1-5	TGTGCCAGCAGTACGGGGGCTAGTGGGCAGCCCCAGCATTTT	CASSTGASGQPQHF
many	-	TRBV7-2	TRBJ1-2	TGTGCCAGCAGCCCCGGGGTACATGGCGGCTACACCTTC	CASSPGVHGGYTF
many	TRBD1	TRBV12-3/TRBV12-4	TRBJ1-6	TGTGCCAGCAGCGACAGGGGCGCGACTAATTCACCCCTCCACTTT	CASSDRGATNSPLHF
-	TRBD2	TRBV20-1	TRBJ2-7	TGCAGTGCTAGGGATCGACCGGGACTAGCGGGAGGGCCAGTCTTATACGAGCAGTACTTC	CSARDRPGLAGGPVLYEQYF
-	TRBD2	TRBV5-5	TRBJ2-1	TGTGCCAGCAGCTTCCCCGCGGGACTAGCGGGAGTAGGATCCTACAATGAGCAGTTCTTC	CASSFPAGLAGVGSYNEQFF
few	-	TRBV18	TRBJ2-7	TGTGCCAGCTCACCACCGACGGTAATCTACGAGCAGTACTTC	CASSPPTVIYEQYF
many	TRBD2	TRBV11-1	TRBJ2-1	TGTGCCAGCAGCTTAAATCTTAACCCGACTAGCGGTAACAATGAGCAGTTCTTC	CASSLNLNPTSGNNEQFF
-	TRBD2	TRBV24-1	TRBJ2-1	TGTGCCACCAGGACTAGCGGGAGGACGAATGAGCAGTTCTTC	CATRTSGRTNEQFF
-	TRBD1	TRBV7-9	TRBJ2-1	TGTGCCAGCAGCTCGACAGGGGGCGGGTACAATGAGCAGTTCTTC	CASSSTGGGYNEQFF
-	-	TRBV29-1	TRBJ2-3	TGCAGCGTTGGGTCCCCGGGACATCGCACAGATACGCAGTATTTT	CSVGSPGHRTDTQYF
few	-	TRBV11-2	TRBJ2-2	TGTGCCAGCAGCCCCCGGGAGAAGACCGGGGAGCTGTTTTTT	CASSPREKTGELFF
-	-	TRBV3-1	TRBJ2-1	TGTGCCAGCAGCCAAGTTCCCGCGGGACCTAAACGTGGGTTCTTC	CASSQVPAGPKRGFF
many	TRBD1	TRBV30	TRBJ2-7	TGTGCCTGGAATGGGCAGGGGGCCTCCTACGAGCAGTACTTC	CAWNGQGASYEQYF
-	TRBD1	TRBV11-2	TRBJ2-2	TGTGCCAGCAGCTTAGTGACAGGGAAAGGCGGGGAGCTGTTTTTT	CASSLVTGKGGELFF
many	-	TRBV2	TRBJ2-3	TGTGCCAGCAGTGCCAAGGGCGGGAACCCAGATACGCAGTATTTT	CASSAKGGNPDTQYF
few	-	TRBV20-1	TRBJ2-5	TGCAGTGCTGGGTACGGACAAGAGACCCAGTACTTC	CSAGYGQETQYF
-	TRBD2	TRBV9	TRBJ2-5	TGTGCCAGCAGCGTACTCAAAAGGAAGGAACCCGGGGGGGAGACCCAGTACTTC	CASSVLKRKEPGGETQYF
-	TRBD2	TRBV27	TRBJ2-3	TGTGCCAGCAGTCCCCCGGGACTAGCGGCACATACGCAGTATTTT	CASSPPGLAAHTQYF
-	-	TRBV6-9	TRBJ2-7	TGTGCCAGCAGTTTGAGGCCTGGGTGGAATGAGCAGTACTTC	CASSLRPGWNEQYF
many	-	TRBV7-9	TRBJ2-7	TGTGCCAGCAGCTTAGCGCCAAGGGGACTTACGGAGCAGTACTTC	CASSLAPRGLTEQYF
-	-	TRBV19	TRBJ1-4	TGTGCCAGTAGTATAGGAGGGGAGGTGAATGAAAAACTGTTTTTT	CASSIGGEVNEKLFF
many	-	TRBV11-2	TRBJ2-1	TGTGCCAGCAGCTTAGTACTTATGTACAATGAGCAGTTCTTC	CASSLVLMYNEQFF
few	-	TRBV6-1	TRBJ2-2	TGTGCCGTCCGACAATCCGTCGGGGAGCTGTTTTTT	CAVRQSVGELFF
few	-	TRBV4-1	TRBJ2-1	TGCGCCAGCAGTTTCTTGTTTGGGTCGCCATACAATGAGCAGTTCTTC	CASSFLFGSPYNEQFF